This T cell receptor beta chain originates from a study of Ad26.COV2.S vaccination and SARS-CoV-2 variants. Overall study context: Each vaccinee took Ad26.COV2.S intramuscularly, once or twice 56 days apart.

The data were produced by immunoSEQ multiplex PCR, yet TCRdb's version contains in-frame clones alone and is incomplete. This sample yields approximately 240,000 clones, of which 88% are seen a single time; roughly 10% belongs to the top ten. This CDR3 comprises 14 residues. Germline CDR1 and CDR2: MNHEY and SVGAGI. The V and J ends lost 7 bases and 7 bases respectively, with 20 bases between them. Treatment reported: approximately 18 received Ad26.COV2.S at low or high dose, single or two shots; roughly five received placebo; per-sample allocation not given. Each sample was drawn 63 days after the first injection (of vaccine or placebo). This clone was seen only once.

The chain uses TRBV6-5 and TRBJ2-7; a weak D match, TRBD1 (5 bases). The sample here was peripheral blood, taken in a trial of Ad26.COV2.S vaccine versus placebo. The receptor's source is a person aged 18-65 years who received the Ad26.COV2.S COVID-19 vaccine or a placebo. DNA of the CDR3: TGTGCCAGCACTCCGGTCATCACCCCAGGGGAGCAGTACTTC. It encodes CASTPVITPGEQYF.